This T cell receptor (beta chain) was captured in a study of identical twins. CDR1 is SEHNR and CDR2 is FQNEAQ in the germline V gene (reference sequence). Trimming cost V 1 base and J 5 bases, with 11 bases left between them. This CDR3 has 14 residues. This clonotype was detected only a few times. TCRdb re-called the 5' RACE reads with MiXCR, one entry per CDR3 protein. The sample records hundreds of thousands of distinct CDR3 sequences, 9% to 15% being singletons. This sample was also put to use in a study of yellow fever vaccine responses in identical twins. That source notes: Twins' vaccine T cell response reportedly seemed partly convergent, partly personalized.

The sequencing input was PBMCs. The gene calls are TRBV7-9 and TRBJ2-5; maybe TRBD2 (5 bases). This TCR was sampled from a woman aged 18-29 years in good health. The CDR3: CASSLVGPGETQYF. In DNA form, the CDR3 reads TGTGCCAGCAGCTTAGTAGGGCCGGGGGAGACCCAGTACTTC.